What follows are 21 T cell receptor beta chains derived from one specimen sequenced in a study of T cell repertoires in aging, cancer and after chemotherapy. Multiplex touch-down PCR with TRB-A/B primers amplified rearranged V-D-J TRB sequences. Each CDR3 protein is one row after TCRdb ran MiXCR on the multiplex PCR reads. This sample has about 13,000 distinct CDR3 sequences, with 35% to 45% found just once. The template was genomic DNA from peripheral blood, not RNA. Sequencing used blood. Receptors were obtained from a human donor in good health. The donor label of this sample is uncertain.

The chain carries TRBV19 and TRBJ1-3; 9 positions match TRBD1. V was clipped by 6 bases and J by 4 bases; unmatched bases: 13. This CDR3 is built from 17 residues. Per the germline V gene, CDR1 is LNHDA and CDR2 is SQIVND (reference sequence). CDR3 region: CASSPYGTGISGNTIYF. The CDR3 DNA is TGTGCCAGTAGCCCCTATGGGACAGGGATCAGCGGAAACACCATATATTTT.

A few counts support this clonotype. This sequence joins TRBV6-5 and TRBJ1-2; the match to TRBD1 covers 7 bases. Trimming took 4 bases from V and 4 from J; bases not matched to a gene: 3. The CDR3 loop spans 13 amino acids. Germline CDR1 is MNHEY and CDR2 is SVGAGI. The CDR3 bases are TGTGCCAGCAGTTTGGGACAGCCCTATGGCTACACCTTC. Translation gives CASSLGQPYGYTF.

The rearrangement links TRBV27 to TRBJ2-3; 8 positions match TRBD1. V lost 6 bases to trimming and J lost 2 bases; unmatched junction nucleotides: 10. The germline CDR1 and CDR2 sequences are MNHEY and SMNVEV (reference sequence). There are 16 residues in the CDR3. This CDR3 is CASREIRGPITDTQYF. The CDR3 DNA reads TGTGCCAGCAGGGAAATCAGGGGGCCAATCACAGATACGCAGTATTTT.

The chain carries TRBV6-5 and TRBJ1-6, with 7 bases lining up with TRBD1. Unmatched junction bases numbered 8, after V lost 6 bases and J lost 6 bases. CDR1 is MNHEY and CDR2 is SVGAGI in the germline V gene. The CDR3 spans 15 residues. Here the CDR3 reads CASSRDSFSNSPLHF. The CDR3 DNA sequence: TGTGCCAGCAGCCGGGACAGTTTCTCTAATTCACCCCTCCACTTT.

The chain is built from TRBV12-3 or TRBV12-4 and TRBJ2-1, with D possibly being TRBD2 (5 bases). Trimming pared 8 bases from V and 12 bases from J, leaving 17 bases between. CDR3 length: 12 residues. The CDR3 spells CASSSGSGVQFF. The CDR3 nucleotides read TGTGCCAGCTCTTCGGGGTCCGGTGTGCAGTTCTTC.

In its sample, this clonotype ranks as medium-sized. The genes are TRBV19 and TRBJ2-5; TRBD2 matches at 12 bases. CDR3 length: 17 residues. The V gene's germline CDR1 is LNHDA and CDR2 SQIVND (reference sequence). The V segment lost 3 bases and the J segment 5 bases; nucleotides outside the gene matches: 10. CDR3 amino acids: CASSMKRLAGVRETQYF. CDR3 in DNA: TGTGCCAGTAGTATGAAACGACTAGCGGGAGTCCGGGAGACCCAGTACTTC. The variable domain in full, with the rest retrieved from reference TRBV19 and TRBJ2-5, is DGGITQSPKYLFRKEGQNVTLSCEQNLNHDAMYWYRQDPGQGLRLIYYSQIVNDFQKGDIAEGYSVSREKKESFPLTVTSAQKNPTAFYLCASSMKRLAGVRETQYFGPGTRLLVL.

This clonotype was observed a few times. The rearrangement links TRBV12-3 or TRBV12-4 to TRBJ2-5, with 13 positions matching TRBD2. The CDR3 has 13 residues. Trimming took 6 bases from V and 7 from J; bases not matched to a gene: 2. CDR3 nucleotide sequence: TGTGCCAGCAGCGGACTAGCGGGAGCGACCCAGTACTTC. It yields the protein CASSGLAGATQYF.

CDR3 sequence: CASSQDRGTHTIYF. Here the CDR3 DNA reads TGTGCCAGCAGCCAAGACAGGGGGACGCACACCATATATTTT. This chain connects TRBV13 to TRBJ1-3; 9 bases match TRBD1. The CDR3 runs 14 residues. Germline V gene lookup returns CDR1 PRHDT and CDR2 FYEKMQ (reference sequence). V was clipped by 5 bases and J by 8 bases; unmatched bases: 7.

This chain joins TRBV6-4 and TRBJ2-1; D remains ambiguous. The V and J ends lost 0 bases and 6 bases respectively, with 6 bases between them. This CDR3 comprises 13 residues. CDR1 is MRHNA, CDR2 SNTAGT, per germline. CDR3 bases: TGTGCCAGCAGTGACTCTAGCTCCAATGAGCAGTTCTTC. Its translation: CASSDSSSNEQFF.

This clonotype has just a few counts. The rearrangement links TRBV6-5 to TRBJ2-7; weak D call: TRBD1 (6 bases). The CDR3 length is 15 residues. V lost 6 bases to trimming and J lost 4 bases, with 19 bases between them. Germline V gene data show CDR1 as MNHEY and CDR2 as SVGAGI. As DNA, the CDR3 is TGTGCCAGCAGGCCAACAGCCGGGACAATGTACGAGCAGTACTTC. Protein sequence: CASRPTAGTMYEQYF.

The chain joins TRBV27 to TRBJ1-2, with TRBD1 identical over 7 bases. CDR1 and CDR2 from the germline V gene are MNHEY and SMNVEV (reference sequence). The CDR3 runs 16 residues. The ends lost 6 bases at V and 8 bases at J; junction bases unmatched: 18. The CDR3 sequence: CASSPLGGEGAEGYTF. Written as DNA, the CDR3 is TGTGCCAGCAGCCCATTAGGGGGGGAGGGGGCGGAAGGCTACACCTTC.

This chain uses TRBV19 with TRBJ1-5; 9 nucleotides line up with TRBD1. Germline CDR1 is LNHDA and CDR2 is SQIVND (reference sequence). V shed 5 bases and J 6 bases; nucleotides not matched to a gene: 8. The CDR3 covers 15 residues. The CDR3: CASSPRDRVTQPQHF. CDR3 in DNA: TGTGCCAGTAGTCCCCGGGACAGGGTTACTCAGCCCCAGCATTTT.

V gene TRBV30 combines with J gene TRBJ2-2; 9 bases map to TRBD2. J lost 5 bases, V lost 8 bases, and 15 bases had no gene match. The CDR3 is made up of 16 amino acids. CDR1 and CDR2 (germline): GTSNPN, SVGIG (reference sequence). The CDR3 spells CAGPRAGGAGTGELFF. The CDR3 DNA sequence: TGTGCCGGACCTAGAGCGGGGGGCGCCGGGACCGGGGAGCTGTTTTTT.

The chain combines TRBV7-6 with TRBJ2-6; a weak D match, TRBD1 (5 bases). Germline CDR1 and CDR2: SGHVS and FNYEAQ. The CDR3 consists of 16 residues. Trimming stripped 5 bases from V and 0 bases from J, with 11 bases between. CDR3: CASSGAQGSGANVLTF. CDR3 DNA sequence: TGTGCCAGCAGCGGGGCGCAGGGCTCTGGGGCCAACGTCCTGACTTTC.

This chain links TRBV29-1 with TRBJ1-2, with D tentatively TRBD1 (5 bases). Germline V lookup: CDR1 SQVTM, CDR2 ANQGSEA. The length of the CDR3 is 13 residues. Trimming shortened V by 7 bases and J by 1 base, and 13 bases separated the two germline ends. The CDR3 region is CSAKGEGNYGYTF. Written as DNA, the CDR3 is TGCAGCGCCAAAGGGGAGGGTAACTATGGCTACACCTTC.

This clonotype is termed medium-sized. The CDR3 DNA reads TGTGCCAGCAGCTTACGGCGCGGGAACACAGATACGCAGTATTTT. Its translation is CASSLRRGNTDTQYF. V gene TRBV11-1 combines with J gene TRBJ2-3; tentative D call: TRBD2 (6 bases). Per germline, CDR1 SGHAT and CDR2 FQDESV (reference sequence). This CDR3 is built from 15 residues. Trimming pared 2 bases from V and 2 bases from J, leaving 11 bases between.

This clonotype counts as medium-sized. The rearrangement uses TRBV29-1 and TRBJ2-1, with TRBD2 matching 10 bases. Germline lookup yields CDR1 SQVTM and CDR2 ANQGSEA. The CDR3 totals 15 residues. Germline trimming cut 6 bases from V and 6 bases from J; bases unmatched to any gene: 11. CDR3 region: CSVYGRTSGSNEQFF. The CDR3 DNA reads TGCAGCGTCTACGGAAGGACTAGCGGTTCCAATGAGCAGTTCTTC.

This clonotype was counted between two and nine times. The CDR3 region has the DNA TGTGCCAGTACCGCCGGGACAGGGGATGTCAATGAGCAGTTCTTC. It translates to CASTAGTGDVNEQFF. V gene TRBV19 combines with J gene TRBJ2-1; TRBD1 agrees at 10 bases. Losses at the gene ends were 7 bases for V and 6 bases for J; bases not matched to a gene: 9. Per germline, CDR1 LNHDA and CDR2 SQIVND (reference sequence). This CDR3 has 15 residues.

The V call is TRBV19, the J call TRBJ1-5; unclear D gene. This CDR3 comprises 14 residues. V dropped 3 bases and J dropped 7 bases, with 13 bases sitting between them. Germline V gives CDR1 LNHDA, CDR2 SQIVND (reference sequence). The CDR3 loop is CASSIDRLWQPQHF. DNA for the CDR3: TGTGCCAGTAGTATTGACCGACTATGGCAGCCCCAGCATTTT.

This sequence joins TRBV11-3 and TRBJ2-3; TRBD2 is a possible D gene (6 bases). Germline-derived CDR1 and CDR2 are SGHNT and YENEEA. This CDR3 spans 15 amino acids. V lost 5 bases and J 2 bases, leaving 14 bases between the germline ends. The CDR3 spells CASSGRGGFTDTQYF. The CDR3 DNA is TGTGCCAGCAGCGGCCGTGGGGGGTTCACAGATACGCAGTATTTT.

The chain recombines TRBV15 with TRBJ2-1; 11 bases fit TRBD1. The CDR3 is made up of 16 amino acids. The germline gives CDR1 LNHNV, CDR2 YYDKDF (reference sequence). Trimming took 0 bases from V and 6 from J; bases not matched to a gene: 4. CDR3: CATSRETGTGGNEQFF. CDR3 DNA: TGTGCCACCAGCAGAGAAACCGGGACAGGGGGCAATGAGCAGTTCTTC.